The clone carrying this T cell receptor (beta chain) was counted only a few times. This sample was taken from a study of early T cells in non-severe SARS-CoV-2 infection. TCRdb re-called the 5' RACE reads with MiXCR, one entry per CDR3 protein. This repertoire shows more than 95,000 distinct CDR3 sequences, about 15% found once; its top ten account for over 0.95%. The length of the CDR3 is 15 residues. Trimming removed 4 bases from V and 9 bases from J; junction bases left unmatched: 5. Sequencing used whole blood. This sequence was found in an adult who was a healthcare worker with PCR-confirmed SARS-CoV-2 infection or an uninfected control (not recorded which). The V gene is TRBV12-3 or TRBV12-4, the J gene TRBJ1-6; 11 bases match TRBD1. The CDR3, as DNA: TGTGCCAGCAGTTCCGGGACAGGGGGTATTTCACCCCTCCACTTT. It specifies CASSSGTGGISPLHF.